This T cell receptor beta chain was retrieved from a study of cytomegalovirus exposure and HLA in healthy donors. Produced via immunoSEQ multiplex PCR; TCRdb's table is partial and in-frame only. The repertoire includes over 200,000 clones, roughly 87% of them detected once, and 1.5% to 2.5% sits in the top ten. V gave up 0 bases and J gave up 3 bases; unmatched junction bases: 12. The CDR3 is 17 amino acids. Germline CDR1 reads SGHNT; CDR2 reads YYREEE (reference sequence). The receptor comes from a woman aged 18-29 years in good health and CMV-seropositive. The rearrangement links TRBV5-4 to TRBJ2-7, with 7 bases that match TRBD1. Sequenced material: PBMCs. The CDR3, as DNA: TGTGCCAGCAGCTTGGACTCCTACCGACAGGGATACTACGAGCAGTACTTC. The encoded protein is CASSLDSYRQGYYEQYF.